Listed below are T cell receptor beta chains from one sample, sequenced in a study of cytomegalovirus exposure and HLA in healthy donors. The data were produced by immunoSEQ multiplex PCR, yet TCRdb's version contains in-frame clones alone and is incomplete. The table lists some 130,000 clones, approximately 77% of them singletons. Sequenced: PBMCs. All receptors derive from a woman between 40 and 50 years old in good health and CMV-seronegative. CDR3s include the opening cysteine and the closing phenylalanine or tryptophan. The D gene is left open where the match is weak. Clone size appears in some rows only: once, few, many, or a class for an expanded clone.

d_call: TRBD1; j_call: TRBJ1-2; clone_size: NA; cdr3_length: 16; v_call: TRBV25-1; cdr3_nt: TGTGCCAGCAGTGACCGACGGTCGGGACAGACCTATGGCTACACCTTC; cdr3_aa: CASSDRRSGQTYGYTF
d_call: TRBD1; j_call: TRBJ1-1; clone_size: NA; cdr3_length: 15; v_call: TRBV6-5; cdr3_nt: TGTGCCAGCAGGAAGGGACAGCGGGTGGGGACTGAAGCTTTCTTT; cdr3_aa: CASRKGQRVGTEAFF
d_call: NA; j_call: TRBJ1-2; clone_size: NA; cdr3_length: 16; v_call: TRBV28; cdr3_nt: TGTGCCACTCGAAGTGGAGGAGACCCCCTTAGCTATGGCTACACCTTC; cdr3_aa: CATRSGGDPLSYGYTF
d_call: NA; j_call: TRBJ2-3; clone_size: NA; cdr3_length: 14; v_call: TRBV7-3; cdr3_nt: TGTGCCAGCAGCCCACAGGGAAACACAGATACGCAGTATTTT; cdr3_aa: CASSPQGNTDTQYF
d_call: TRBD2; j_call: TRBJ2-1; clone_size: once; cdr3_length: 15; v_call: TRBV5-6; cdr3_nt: TGTGCCAGCAGCCGCCGGGGGGTGATGTACAATGAGCAGTTCTTC; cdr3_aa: CASSRRGVMYNEQFF
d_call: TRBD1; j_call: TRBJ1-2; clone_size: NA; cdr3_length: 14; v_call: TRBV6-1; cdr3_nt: TGTGCCAGCAGCACTGGGGGACAGCACTATGGCTACACCTTC; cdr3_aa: CASSTGGQHYGYTF
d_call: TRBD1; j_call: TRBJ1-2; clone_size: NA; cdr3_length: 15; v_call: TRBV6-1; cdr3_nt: TGTGCCAGCAACTTTATGGGACAGGGTAGCTATGGCTACACCTTC; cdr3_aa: CASNFMGQGSYGYTF
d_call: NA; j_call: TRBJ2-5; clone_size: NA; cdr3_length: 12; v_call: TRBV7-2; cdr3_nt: TGTGCCAGCAGCCCTATCCAAGAGACCCAGTACTTC; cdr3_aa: CASSPIQETQYF
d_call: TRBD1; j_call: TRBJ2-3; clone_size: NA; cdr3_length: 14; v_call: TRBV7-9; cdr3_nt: TGTGCCAGCAGCCTCGGGACAGGGGGGGATACGCAGTATTTT; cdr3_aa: CASSLGTGGDTQYF
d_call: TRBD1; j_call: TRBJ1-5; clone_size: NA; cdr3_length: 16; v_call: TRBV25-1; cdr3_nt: TGTGCCAGCAGTGAGGACAGGACAGGGGGTAATCAGCCCCAGCATTTT; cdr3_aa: CASSEDRTGGNQPQHF
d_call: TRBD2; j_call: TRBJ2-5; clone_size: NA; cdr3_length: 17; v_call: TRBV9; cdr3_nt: TGTGCCAGCAGCTATCGGACTAGCGGGGTGGGGGCCGAGACCCAGTACTTC; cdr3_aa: CASSYRTSGVGAETQYF
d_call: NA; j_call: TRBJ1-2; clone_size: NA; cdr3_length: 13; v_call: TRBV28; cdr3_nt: TGTACCAGCAGTTTAGCAGCTAACTATGGCTACACCTTC; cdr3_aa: CTSSLAANYGYTF
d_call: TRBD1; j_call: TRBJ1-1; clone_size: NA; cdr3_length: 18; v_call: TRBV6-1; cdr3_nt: TGTGCCAGCAGTGAATACCCCCCGACAGGGGGCTCTAACACTGAAGCTTTCTTT; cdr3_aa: CASSEYPPTGGSNTEAFF